Shown below are 5 T cell receptor beta chains from a single sample sequenced in a study of vaccination and CD4 T cells after COVID-19. These receptors have no identified antigens. Once obtained from cultured CD4+ T cells, the DNA was sequenced using the Oncomine TCR Beta short-read assay. TCRdb analysed the PCR reads with MiXCR anew, one entry per CDR3 protein. The data contain about 21,000 distinct CDR3 sequences, approximately 42% of them seen just once; the ten biggest clones take up 27%. Regarding treatment: roughly 10-day PBMC culture with coronavirus spike peptide pools or control peptides (ViraFEST assay). This specimen consisted of CD4+ T cells from blood, cultured in vitro, obtained before SARS-CoV-2 vaccination. These receptors all stem from a human donor who received a COVID-19 vaccine.

The chain links TRBV19 to TRBJ1-2, with 10 bases lining up with TRBD1. The germline V gene has CDR1 LNHDA and CDR2 SQIVND (reference sequence). The CDR3 runs to 14 residues. V shed 4 bases and J 7 bases; nucleotides not matched to a gene: 6. CDR3 protein: CASSTGTGVFGYTF. CDR3 sequence (DNA): TGTGCCAGTAGTACTGGGACAGGGGTTTTTGGCTACACCTTC.

This clonotype was counted a few times. V and J are TRBV20-1 and TRBJ2-1; 8 bases agree with TRBD2. The trim removed 2 bases at V and 6 bases at J, leaving 9 bases unmatched. CDR3 size: 15 residues. From germline, CDR1 is DFQATT and CDR2 SNEGSKA (reference sequence). Here the CDR3 reads CSARSGLVLSNEQFF. The CDR3 nucleotides are TGCAGTGCTAGATCGGGACTAGTGCTTTCCAATGAGCAGTTCTTC.

This chain joins TRBV28 and TRBJ2-5; D may be TRBD1 or TRBD2 (5 bases each). This CDR3 comprises 18 residues. The germline V and J ends were trimmed by 2 bases and 2 bases, with 21 bases remaining between them. The V gene's germline CDR1 is MDHEN and CDR2 SYDVKM. CDR3 coding DNA: TGTGCCAGCAGTTTAGAAGGGCAGAGGGGTAGGGCTCAAGAGACCCAGTACTTC. Translation: CASSLEGQRGRAQETQYF.

The chain combines TRBV6-1 with TRBJ2-5; 7 nucleotides agree with TRBD1. CDR3 length equals 13 residues. Germline V lookup: CDR1 MNHNS, CDR2 SASEGT. With V trimmed by 4 bases and J by 1 base, 0 bases remained unmatched. CDR3 in DNA: TGTGCCAGCAGTGGGACAGGCCAAGAGACCCAGTACTTC. Its translation is CASSGTGQETQYF.

This clonotype was detected a few times. This chain uses TRBV6-1 with TRBJ1-5, with a weak D call TRBD1 (6 bases). CDR1 is MNHNS, CDR2 SASEGT, per germline. With 3 bases removed from V and 6 bases from J, the gap between germline ends came to 12 bases. CDR3 size: 14 residues. The CDR3 region is CASSDFRGAQPQHF. CDR3 in DNA: TGTGCCAGCAGTGATTTCAGGGGCGCTCAGCCCCAGCATTTT.